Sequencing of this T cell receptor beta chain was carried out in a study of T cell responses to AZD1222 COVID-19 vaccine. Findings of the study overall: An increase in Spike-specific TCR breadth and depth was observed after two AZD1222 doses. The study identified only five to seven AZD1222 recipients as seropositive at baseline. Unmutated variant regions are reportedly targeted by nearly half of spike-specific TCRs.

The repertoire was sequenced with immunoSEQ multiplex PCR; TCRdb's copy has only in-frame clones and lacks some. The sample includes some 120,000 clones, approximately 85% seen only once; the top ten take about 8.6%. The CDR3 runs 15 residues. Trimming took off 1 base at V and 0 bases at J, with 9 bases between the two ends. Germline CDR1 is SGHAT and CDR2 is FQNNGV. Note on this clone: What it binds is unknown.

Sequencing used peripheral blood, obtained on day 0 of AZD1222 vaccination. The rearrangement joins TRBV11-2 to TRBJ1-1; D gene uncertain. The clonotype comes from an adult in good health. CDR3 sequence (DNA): TGTGCCAGCAGCTTAGGCCAGATTATGAACACTGAAGCTTTCTTT. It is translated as CASSLGQIMNTEAFF.